This T cell receptor beta chain was captured in a study of blood T cells in healthy people across ages. Study results and limitations: One million T cells yielded diversity estimates that were considered underestimates.

As to this clonotype: Its cognate antigen is unknown.

Through a sample-barcoded 5' primer and a J-beta primer mix, a second PCR was run for roughly 6 to 12 cycles. A single record per CDR3 protein comes from TCRdb applying MiXCR to the 5' RACE reads. Altogether under 850,000 distinct CDR3 sequences are present, under 40% being singletons, with the ten largest covering around 13%. Healthy Caucasian individuals from Russia aged 6 to 90 were enrolled as donors. Researchers isolated at least 7 million PBMCs per sample. CDR1 and CDR2 from the germline V gene are DFQATT and SNEGSKA (reference sequence). V shed 8 bases, J shed 9 bases, and the junction held 7 bases outside the gene matches. The CDR3 spans 12 residues.

What was sequenced was blood. This TCR came from a man younger than 35 in good health. The chain couples TRBV20-1 to TRBJ1-6, with 7 bases fitting TRBD1. The CDR3 coding sequence is TGCAGTCGAAACAGGGGATGTTCACCCCTCCACTTT. This encodes CSRNRGCSPLHF.